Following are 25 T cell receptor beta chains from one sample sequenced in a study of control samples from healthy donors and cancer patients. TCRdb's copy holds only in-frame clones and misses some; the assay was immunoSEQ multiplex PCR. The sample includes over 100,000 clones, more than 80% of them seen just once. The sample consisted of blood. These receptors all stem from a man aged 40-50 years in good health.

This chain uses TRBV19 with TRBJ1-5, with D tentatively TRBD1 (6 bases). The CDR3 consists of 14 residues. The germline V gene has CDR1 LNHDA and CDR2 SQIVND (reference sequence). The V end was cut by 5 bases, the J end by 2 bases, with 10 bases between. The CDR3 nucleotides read TGTGCCAGTAGTGCAGGGGTCGGCAATCAGCCCCAGCATTTT. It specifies CASSAGVGNQPQHF.

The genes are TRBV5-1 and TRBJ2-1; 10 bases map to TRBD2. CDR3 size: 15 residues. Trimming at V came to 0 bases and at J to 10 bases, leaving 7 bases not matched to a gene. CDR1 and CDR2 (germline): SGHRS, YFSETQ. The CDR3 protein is CASSLEVAGGREQFF. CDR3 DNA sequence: TGCGCCAGCAGCTTGGAGGTAGCGGGGGGTCGCGAGCAGTTCTTC. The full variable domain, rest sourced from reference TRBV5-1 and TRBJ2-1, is KAGVTQTPRYLIKTRGQQVTLSCSPISGHRSVSWYQQTPGQGLQFLFEYFSETQRNKGNFPGRFSGRQFSNSRSEMNVSTLELGDSALYLCASSLEVAGGREQFFGPGTRLTVL.

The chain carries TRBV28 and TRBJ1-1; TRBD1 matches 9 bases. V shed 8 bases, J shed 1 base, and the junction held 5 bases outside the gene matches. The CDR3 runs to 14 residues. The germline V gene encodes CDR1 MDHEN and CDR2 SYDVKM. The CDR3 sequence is CASQQGAGNTEAFF. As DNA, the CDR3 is TGTGCCAGCCAACAGGGGGCCGGGAACACTGAAGCTTTCTTT.

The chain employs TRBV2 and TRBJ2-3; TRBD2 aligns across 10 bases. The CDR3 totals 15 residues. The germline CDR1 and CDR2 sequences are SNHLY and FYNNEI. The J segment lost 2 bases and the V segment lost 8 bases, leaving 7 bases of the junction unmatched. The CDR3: CASCRTSGSTDTQYF. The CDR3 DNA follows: TGTGCCAGCTGCAGGACTAGCGGTTCCACAGATACGCAGTATTTT. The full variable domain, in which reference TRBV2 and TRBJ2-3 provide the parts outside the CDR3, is EPEVTQTPSHQVTQMGQEVILRCVPISNHLYFYWYRQILGQKVEFLVSFYNNEISEKSEIFDDQFSVERPDGSNFTLKIRSTKLEDSAMYFCASCRTSGSTDTQYFGPGTRLTVL.

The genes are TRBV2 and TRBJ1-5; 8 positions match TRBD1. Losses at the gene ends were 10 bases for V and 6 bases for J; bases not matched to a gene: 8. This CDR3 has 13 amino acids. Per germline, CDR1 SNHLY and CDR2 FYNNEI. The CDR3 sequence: CATHRDRSQPQHF. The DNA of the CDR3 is TGTGCCACTCACCGGGACAGGAGTCAGCCCCAGCATTTT.

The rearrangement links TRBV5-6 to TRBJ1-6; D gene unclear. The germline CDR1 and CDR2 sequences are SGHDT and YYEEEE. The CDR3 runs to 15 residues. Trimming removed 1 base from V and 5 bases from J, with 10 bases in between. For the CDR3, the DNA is TGTGCCAGCAGCTTGTTCCAGGTGGATAATTCACCCCTCCACTTT. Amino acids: CASSLFQVDNSPLHF.

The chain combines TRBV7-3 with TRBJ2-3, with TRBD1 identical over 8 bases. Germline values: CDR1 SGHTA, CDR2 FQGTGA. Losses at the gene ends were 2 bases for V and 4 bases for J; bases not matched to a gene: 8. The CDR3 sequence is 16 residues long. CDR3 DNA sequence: TGTGCCAGCAGCTTAGTAGCGACAGGGGCCGCAGATACGCAGTATTTT. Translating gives CASSLVATGAADTQYF.

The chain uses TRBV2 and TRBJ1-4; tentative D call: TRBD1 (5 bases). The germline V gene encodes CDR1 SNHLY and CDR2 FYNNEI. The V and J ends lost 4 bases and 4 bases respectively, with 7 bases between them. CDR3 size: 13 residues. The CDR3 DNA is TGTGCCAGCAGTGGGGGGAATAATGAAAAACTGTTTTTT. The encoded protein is CASSGGNNEKLFF.

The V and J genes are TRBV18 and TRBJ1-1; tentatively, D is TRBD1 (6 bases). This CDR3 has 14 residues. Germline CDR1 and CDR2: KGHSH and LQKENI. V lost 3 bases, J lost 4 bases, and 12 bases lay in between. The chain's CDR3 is CASSPVRGGTEAFF. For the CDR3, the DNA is TGTGCCAGCTCACCTGTCAGGGGAGGCACTGAAGCTTTCTTT.

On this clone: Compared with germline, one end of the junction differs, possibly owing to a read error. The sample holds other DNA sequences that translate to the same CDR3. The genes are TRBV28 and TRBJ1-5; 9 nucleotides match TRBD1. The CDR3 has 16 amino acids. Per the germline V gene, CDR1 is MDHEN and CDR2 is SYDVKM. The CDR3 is CASSLLQGAGKQPQHF. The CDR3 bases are TGTGCCAGCAGTTTATTACAGGGGGCGGGAAAGCAGCCTCAGCATTTT.

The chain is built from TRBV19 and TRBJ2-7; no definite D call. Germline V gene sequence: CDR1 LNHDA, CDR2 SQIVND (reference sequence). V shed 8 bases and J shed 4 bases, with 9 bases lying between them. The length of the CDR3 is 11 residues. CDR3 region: CASSGGYEQYF. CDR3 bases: TGTGCCAGTTCTGGCGGATACGAGCAGTACTTC.

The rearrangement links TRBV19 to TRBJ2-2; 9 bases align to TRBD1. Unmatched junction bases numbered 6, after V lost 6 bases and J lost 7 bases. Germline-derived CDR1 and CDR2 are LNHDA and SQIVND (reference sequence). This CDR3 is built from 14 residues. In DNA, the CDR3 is TGTGCCAGTAGACGGGACAGGGATAACGGGGAGCTGTTTTTT. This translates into CASRRDRDNGELFF.

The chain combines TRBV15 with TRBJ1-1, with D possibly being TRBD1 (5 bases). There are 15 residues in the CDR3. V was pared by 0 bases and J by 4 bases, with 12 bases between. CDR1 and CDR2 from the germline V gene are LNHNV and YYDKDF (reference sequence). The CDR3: CATSRDGRGVTEAFF. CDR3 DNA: TGTGCCACCAGCAGAGATGGGAGGGGTGTCACTGAAGCTTTCTTT.

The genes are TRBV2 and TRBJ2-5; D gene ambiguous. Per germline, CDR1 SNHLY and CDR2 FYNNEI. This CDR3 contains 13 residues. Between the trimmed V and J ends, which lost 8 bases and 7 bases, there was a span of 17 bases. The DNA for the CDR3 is TGTGCCAGCGCACCCCCGATCGGTGGGACCCAGTACTTC. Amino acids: CASAPPIGGTQYF.

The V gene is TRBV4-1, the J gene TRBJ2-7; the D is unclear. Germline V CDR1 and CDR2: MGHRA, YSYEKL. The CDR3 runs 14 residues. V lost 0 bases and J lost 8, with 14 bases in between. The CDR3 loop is CASSQDLERPKQYF. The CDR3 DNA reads TGCGCCAGCAGCCAAGATCTAGAGCGACCGAAGCAGTACTTC.

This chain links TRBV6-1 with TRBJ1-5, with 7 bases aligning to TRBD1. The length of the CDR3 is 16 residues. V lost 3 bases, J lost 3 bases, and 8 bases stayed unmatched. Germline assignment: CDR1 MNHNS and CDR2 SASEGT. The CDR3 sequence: CASSDGTVRANQPQHF. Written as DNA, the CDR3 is TGTGCCAGCAGTGACGGGACAGTCAGGGCCAATCAGCCCCAGCATTTT.

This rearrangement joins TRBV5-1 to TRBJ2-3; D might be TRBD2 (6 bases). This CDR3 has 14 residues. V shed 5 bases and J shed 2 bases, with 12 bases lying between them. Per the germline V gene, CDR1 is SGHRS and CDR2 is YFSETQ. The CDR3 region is CASRTSMVTDTQYF. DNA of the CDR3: TGCGCCAGCAGAACTAGCATGGTCACAGATACGCAGTATTTT.

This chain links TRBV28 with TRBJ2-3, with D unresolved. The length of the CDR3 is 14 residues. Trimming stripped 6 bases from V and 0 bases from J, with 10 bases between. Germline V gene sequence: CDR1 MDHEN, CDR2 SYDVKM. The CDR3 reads CASSPAWSTDTQYF. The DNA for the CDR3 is TGTGCCAGCAGCCCCGCCTGGAGCACAGATACGCAGTATTTT.

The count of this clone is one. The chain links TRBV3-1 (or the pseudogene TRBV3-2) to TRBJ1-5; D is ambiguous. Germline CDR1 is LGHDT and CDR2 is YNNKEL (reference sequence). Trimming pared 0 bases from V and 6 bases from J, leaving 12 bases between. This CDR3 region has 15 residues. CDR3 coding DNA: TGTGCCAGCAGCCAAGATGGGGTAGCAGGTCAGCCCCAGCATTTT. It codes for CASSQDGVAGQPQHF.

Written as DNA, the CDR3 is TGCGCCAGCAGCTTGGGACAGGCCCACACTGAAGCTTTCTTT. Protein product: CASSLGQAHTEAFF. The genes are TRBV5-1 and TRBJ1-1, with D perhaps matching TRBD1 (6 bases). Germline V lookup: CDR1 SGHRS, CDR2 YFSETQ. The CDR3 sequence is 14 residues long. The germline V and J ends were trimmed by 0 bases and 3 bases, with 9 bases remaining between them.

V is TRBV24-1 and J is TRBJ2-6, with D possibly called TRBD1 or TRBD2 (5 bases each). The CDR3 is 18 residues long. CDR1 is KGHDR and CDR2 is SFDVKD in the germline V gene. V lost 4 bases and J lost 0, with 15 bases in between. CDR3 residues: CATSEPRDGGSGANVLTF. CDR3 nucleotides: TGTGCCACCAGTGAGCCCCGGGACGGCGGCTCTGGGGCCAACGTCCTGACTTTC.

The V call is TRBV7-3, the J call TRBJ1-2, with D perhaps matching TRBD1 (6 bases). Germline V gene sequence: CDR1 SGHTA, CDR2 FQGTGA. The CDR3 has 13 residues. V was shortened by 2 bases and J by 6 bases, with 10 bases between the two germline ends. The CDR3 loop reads CASSLEPGDGYTF. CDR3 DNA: TGTGCCAGCAGCTTAGAGCCAGGGGATGGCTACACCTTC.

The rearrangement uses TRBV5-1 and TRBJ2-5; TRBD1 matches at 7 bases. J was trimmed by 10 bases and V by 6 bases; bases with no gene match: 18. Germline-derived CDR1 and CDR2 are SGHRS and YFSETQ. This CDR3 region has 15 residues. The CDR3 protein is CASNKLETGFHDQYF. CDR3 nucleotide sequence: TGCGCCAGCAACAAATTAGAGACAGGGTTTCATGACCAGTACTTC. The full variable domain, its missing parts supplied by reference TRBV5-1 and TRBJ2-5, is KAGVTQTPRYLIKTRGQQVTLSCSPISGHRSVSWYQQTPGQGLQFLFEYFSETQRNKGNFPGRFSGRQFSNSRSEMNVSTLELGDSALYLCASNKLETGFHDQYFGPGTRLLVL.

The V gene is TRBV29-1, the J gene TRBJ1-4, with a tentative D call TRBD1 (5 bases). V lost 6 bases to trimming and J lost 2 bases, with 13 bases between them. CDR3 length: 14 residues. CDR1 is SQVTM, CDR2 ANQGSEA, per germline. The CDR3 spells CSVRSGGTNEKLFF. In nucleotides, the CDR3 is TGCAGCGTCCGCAGTGGGGGTACTAATGAAAAACTGTTTTTT.

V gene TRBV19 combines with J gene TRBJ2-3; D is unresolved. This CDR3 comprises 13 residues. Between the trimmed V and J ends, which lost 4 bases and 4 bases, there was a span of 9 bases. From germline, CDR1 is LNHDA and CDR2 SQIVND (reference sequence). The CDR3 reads CASSTALADTQYF. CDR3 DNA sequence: TGTGCCAGTAGTACTGCATTGGCAGATACGCAGTATTTT.